A selection of T cell receptor beta chains follows, all from one sample in a study of blood T cell repertoires in COVID-19. Data came from immunoSEQ multiplex PCR; TCRdb stores just in-frame clones and leaves some out. The sample lists tens of thousands of clones; roughly 90% were seen once. Sequenced sample: peripheral blood. The origin of the receptors is a human donor in a cohort sampled during active COVID-19. The CDR3 runs from the conserved cysteine through the conserved F or W. A D gene is named only where the DNA matches it firmly. Clone size is stated in some rows and not others, as once, few, many or a class when expanded.

CDR3 DNA | CDR3 protein | J gene | clone size | D gene | V gene
TGTGCCAGCAGTGAAAACAGGGGGGTCGGTAATGGCTACACCTTC | CASSENRGVGNGYTF | TRBJ1-2 | many | TRBD1 | TRBV6-1
TGTGCCAGTAGCCTGGACAGGGGGGGCAAAGGAAGTGTCCCTACAAACTATGGCTACACCTTC | CASSLDRGGKGSVPTNYGYTF | TRBJ1-2 | NA | TRBD1 | TRBV19
TGTGCCAGCAGCCAATTAGGGACAGGGGATAACTATGGCTACACCTTC | CASSQLGTGDNYGYTF | TRBJ1-2 | NA | TRBD1 | TRBV5-6
TGTGCCAGCAGTTTCTCGACACCGCCATCGAACACTGAAGCTTTCTTT | CASSFSTPPSNTEAFF | TRBJ1-1 | NA | NA | TRBV27
TGTGCCAGTAGTATAGAGGGGGCAGTCACTATCGGGGAGCTGTTTTTT | CASSIEGAVTIGELFF | TRBJ2-2 | NA | NA | TRBV19
TGCAGCGCCGCTGAGGGTGCTAATGAAAAACTGTTTTTT | CSAAEGANEKLFF | TRBJ1-4 | NA | NA | TRBV29-1
TGTGCCAGCAGCTCCAGGACAGAAAACACTGAAGCTTTCTTT | CASSSRTENTEAFF | TRBJ1-1 | NA | NA | TRBV11-2
TGTGCCAGCAGCTCACCGTGGGGGGCCGGGGAGCTGTTTTTT | CASSSPWGAGELFF | TRBJ2-2 | few | NA | TRBV11-2
TGTGCCAGCAGCTTATTATCAGGGGCAGGAACTGAAGCTTTCTTT | CASSLLSGAGTEAFF | TRBJ1-1 | NA | NA | TRBV7-9
TGTGCCAGCAGCTCCCTCCCGGGGGTAGGGTACGAGCAGTACTTC | CASSSLPGVGYEQYF | TRBJ2-7 | few | NA | TRBV7-8
TGTGCCAGCAGCTTAACAGTACTTTCTGGGGCCAACGTCCTGACTTTC | CASSLTVLSGANVLTF | TRBJ2-6 | NA | NA | TRBV7-3
TGTGCCAGCAGCTTGGCGGATCAGCCGCCCCAGCATTTT | CASSLADQPPQHF | TRBJ1-5 | NA | NA | TRBV7-6
TGTGCCAGCAGTTACGGACAGGAAGGAGGAACTGAAGCTTTCTTT | CASSYGQEGGTEAFF | TRBJ1-1 | NA | TRBD1 | TRBV6-5
TGTGCCAGCAGTTTCACGGACAGCCCCTCTCTAGCCAAAAACATTCAGTACTTC | CASSFTDSPSLAKNIQYF | TRBJ2-4 | NA | NA | TRBV6-2/TRBV6-3
TGTGCCAGCAGCACCGGGACAGTCAACACTGAAGCTTTCTTT | CASSTGTVNTEAFF | TRBJ1-1 | NA | TRBD1 | TRBV5-6
TGCGCCAGCAGCCTAAGGGACAGTTCGATCCACGAGCAGTACTTC | CASSLRDSSIHEQYF | TRBJ2-7 | NA | TRBD1 | TRBV5-1
TGTGCCAGCAGTGAATCCTATGGCCGCAGGGGGATTCACTATGGCTACACCTTC | CASSESYGRRGIHYGYTF | TRBJ1-2 | NA | TRBD1 | TRBV6-1
TGTGCCAGCAGCCAAGTAAGCCGTTCGGGCACTGAAGCTTTCTTT | CASSQVSRSGTEAFF | TRBJ1-1 | NA | NA | TRBV3-1/TRBV3-2
TGTGCCAGTACCCTCACTGGGACTAGCGGGGCTGGAGAGACCCAGTACTTC | CASTLTGTSGAGETQYF | TRBJ2-5 | NA | TRBD2 | TRBV19
TGTGCCAGCAGCTCGACAGGGGCAAAAGACTATGGCTACACCTTC | CASSSTGAKDYGYTF | TRBJ1-2 | NA | TRBD1 | TRBV5-4
TGTGCCAGCAGTGGCGAGGCACTCAACCCAAGAGCGACCCAGTACTTC | CASSGEALNPRATQYF | TRBJ2-5 | NA | NA | TRBV25-1
TGCGCCAGCAGTGAGGCGGGGGGTAGTTACAATGAGCAGTTCTTC | CASSEAGGSYNEQFF | TRBJ2-1 | NA | TRBD2 | TRBV10-1